What follows describes a single T cell receptor (beta chain). The record originates from a study of blood T cell repertoires in COVID-19. This CDR3 is built from 17 residues. The V segment lost 5 bases and the J segment 0 bases; nucleotides outside the gene matches: 10. Germline V lookup: CDR1 SGHVS, CDR2 FNYEAQ. Profiled with immunoSEQ multiplex PCR; TCRdb holds only in-frame clones, not every one. The sample contains 200,000 to 250,000 clones, 70% to 90% of which appear only once. This sequence joins TRBV7-6 and TRBJ2-1; the match to TRBD1 covers 7 bases. Source material: PBMCs or T cells enriched from blood (not recorded which). This TCR derives from a man between 45 and 60 years old who had been exposed to COVID-19. Here the CDR3 reads CASSMVLWDSSYNEQFF. In DNA, the CDR3 is TGTGCCAGCAGCATGGTCCTATGGGACAGCTCCTACAATGAGCAGTTCTTC.